This TCR beta chain was recorded in a study of T cell repertoires in cytomegalovirus infection. Across the study: Public signatures in TCR beta pointed to CMV infection and matching HLA type.

Looked up from germline, CDR1 is LNHDA and CDR2 is SQIVND (reference sequence). The CDR3 has 17 residues. With respect to this clonotype: Its antigen is still unknown. A read error may explain this, as a much larger clone is one base away.

Via MiXCR, TCRdb re-called the reads, giving one row per CDR3 protein. The table records nearly 550,000 distinct CDR3 sequences, 16% of them present only once. Overall study results and limits: Accumulated public TCR beta family frequency recognized individuals carrying CMV together with the relevant HLA. Across the ex vivo response, the dominant clonotypes were HLA-C-restricted CMV-specific TCR beta clonotypes.

The chain has TRBV19 and TRBJ2-3; 7 nucleotides line up with TRBD2. This TCR derives from a human donor in good health (CMV status not recorded). Some clones in this sample may be carry-over from other donors' samples. The specimen was CD8+ T cells from PBMCs. CDR3 protein: CAISTARRRGTTDTQYF. In nucleotides, the CDR3 is TGTGCCATTAGTACAGCCCGGAGGCGGGGGACCACAGATACGCAGTATTTT.